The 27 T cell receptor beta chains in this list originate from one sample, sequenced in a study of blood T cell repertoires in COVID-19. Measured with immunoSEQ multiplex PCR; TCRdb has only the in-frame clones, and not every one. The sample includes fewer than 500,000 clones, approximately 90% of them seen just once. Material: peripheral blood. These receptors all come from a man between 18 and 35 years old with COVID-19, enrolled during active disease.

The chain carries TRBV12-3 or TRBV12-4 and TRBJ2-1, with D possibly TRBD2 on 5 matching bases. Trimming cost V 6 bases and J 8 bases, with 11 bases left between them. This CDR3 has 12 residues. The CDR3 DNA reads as TGTGCCAGCAGATTCGCGGGCCATGAGCAGTTCTTC. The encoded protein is CASRFAGHEQFF.

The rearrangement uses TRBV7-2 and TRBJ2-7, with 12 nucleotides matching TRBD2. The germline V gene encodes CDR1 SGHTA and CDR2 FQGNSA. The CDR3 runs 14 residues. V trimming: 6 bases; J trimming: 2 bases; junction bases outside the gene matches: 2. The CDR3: CASSGLAGPYEQYF. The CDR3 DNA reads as TGTGCCAGCAGTGGACTAGCGGGACCCTACGAGCAGTACTTC.

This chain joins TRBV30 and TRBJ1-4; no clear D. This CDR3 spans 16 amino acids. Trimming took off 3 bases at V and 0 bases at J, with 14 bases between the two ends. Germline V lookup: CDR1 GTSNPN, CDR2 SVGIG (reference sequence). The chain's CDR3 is CAWSAVGGTTNEKLFF. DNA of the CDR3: TGTGCCTGGAGCGCAGTAGGAGGGACAACTAATGAAAAACTGTTTTTT.

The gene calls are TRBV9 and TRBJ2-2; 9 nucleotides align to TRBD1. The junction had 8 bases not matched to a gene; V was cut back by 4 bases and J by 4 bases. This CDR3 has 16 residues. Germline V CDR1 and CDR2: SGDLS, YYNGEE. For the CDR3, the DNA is TGTGCCAGCAGCCCCCGGACAGGGGTAACCACCGGGGAGCTGTTTTTT. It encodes CASSPRTGVTTGELFF.

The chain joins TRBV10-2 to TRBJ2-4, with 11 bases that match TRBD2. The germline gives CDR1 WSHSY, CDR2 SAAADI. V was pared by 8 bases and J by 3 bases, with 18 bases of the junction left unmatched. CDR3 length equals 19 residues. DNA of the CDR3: TGCGCCAGCTCCCCGGGCCTTTTAGCGGGGGGGCCCGACAAAAACATTCAGTACTTC. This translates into CASSPGLLAGGPDKNIQYF.

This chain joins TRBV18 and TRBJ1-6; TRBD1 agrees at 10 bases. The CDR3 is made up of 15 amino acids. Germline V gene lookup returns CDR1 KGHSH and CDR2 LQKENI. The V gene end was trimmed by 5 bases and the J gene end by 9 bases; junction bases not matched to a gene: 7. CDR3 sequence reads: CASSEGQGIRSPLHF. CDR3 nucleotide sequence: TGTGCCAGCTCAGAGGGACAGGGGATCCGTTCACCCCTCCACTTT.

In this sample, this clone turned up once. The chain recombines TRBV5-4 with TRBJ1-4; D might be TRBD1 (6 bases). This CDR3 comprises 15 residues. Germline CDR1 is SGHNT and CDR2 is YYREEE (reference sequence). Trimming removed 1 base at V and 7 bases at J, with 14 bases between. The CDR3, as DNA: TGTGCCAGCAGCTTGCCTGCAGGGGCCGGTGAAAAACTGTTTTTT. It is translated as CASSLPAGAGEKLFF.

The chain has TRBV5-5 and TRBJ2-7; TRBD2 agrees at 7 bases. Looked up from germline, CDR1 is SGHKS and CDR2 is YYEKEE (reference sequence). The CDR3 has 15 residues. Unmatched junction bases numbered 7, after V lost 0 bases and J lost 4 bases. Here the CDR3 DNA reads TGTGCCAGCAGCTTGGTATCTAGCGGAGGGTACGAGCAGTACTTC. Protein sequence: CASSLVSSGGYEQYF.

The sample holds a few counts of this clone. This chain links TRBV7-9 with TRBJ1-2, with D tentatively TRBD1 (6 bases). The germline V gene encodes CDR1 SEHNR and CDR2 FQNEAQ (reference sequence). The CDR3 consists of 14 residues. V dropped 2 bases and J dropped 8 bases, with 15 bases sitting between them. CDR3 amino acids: CASSLLVTGTGYTF. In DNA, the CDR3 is TGTGCCAGCAGCTTATTAGTAACAGGGACAGGCTACACCTTC.

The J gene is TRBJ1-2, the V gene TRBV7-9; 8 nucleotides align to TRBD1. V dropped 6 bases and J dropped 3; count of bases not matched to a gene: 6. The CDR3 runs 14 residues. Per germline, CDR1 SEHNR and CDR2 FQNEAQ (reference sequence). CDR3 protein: CASSSDRGDYGYTF. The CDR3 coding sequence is TGTGCCAGCAGTTCCGACAGGGGAGACTATGGCTACACCTTC.

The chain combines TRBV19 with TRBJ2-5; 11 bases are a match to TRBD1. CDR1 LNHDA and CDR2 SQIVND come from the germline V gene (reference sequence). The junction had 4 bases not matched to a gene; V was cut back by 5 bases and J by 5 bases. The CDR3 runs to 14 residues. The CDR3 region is CASSGQGAGETQYF. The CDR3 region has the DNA TGTGCCAGTAGTGGACAGGGGGCTGGCGAGACCCAGTACTTC.

The CDR3 DNA reads as TGTGCCAGCAGTCCACAGGGGAACTATGGCTACACCTTC. Its protein product is CASSPQGNYGYTF. The chain carries TRBV7-3 and TRBJ1-2, with 7 bases that match TRBD1. J gave up 2 bases and V 6 bases, and 3 bases lay outside the gene matches. Germline values: CDR1 SGHTA, CDR2 FQGTGA. This CDR3 region has 13 residues.

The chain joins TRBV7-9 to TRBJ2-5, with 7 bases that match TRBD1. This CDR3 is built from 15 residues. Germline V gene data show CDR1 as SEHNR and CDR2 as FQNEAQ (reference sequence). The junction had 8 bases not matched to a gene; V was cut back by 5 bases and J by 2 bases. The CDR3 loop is CASSPSTGIQETQYF. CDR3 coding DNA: TGTGCCAGCAGCCCGTCGACAGGGATACAAGAGACCCAGTACTTC.

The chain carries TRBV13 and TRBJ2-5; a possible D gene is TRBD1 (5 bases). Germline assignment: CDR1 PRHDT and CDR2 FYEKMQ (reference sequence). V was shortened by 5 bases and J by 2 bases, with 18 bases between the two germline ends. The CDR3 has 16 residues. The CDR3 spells CASSRTPRVSQETQYF. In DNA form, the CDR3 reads TGTGCCAGCAGCCGCACCCCCAGGGTCTCGCAAGAGACCCAGTACTTC. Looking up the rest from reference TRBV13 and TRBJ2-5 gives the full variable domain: AAGVIQSPRHLIKEKRETATLKCYPIPRHDTVYWYQQGPGQDPQFLISFYEKMQSDKGSIPDRFSAQQFSDYHSELNMSSLELGDSALYFCASSRTPRVSQETQYFGPGTRLLVL.

The CDR3 coding sequence is TGCGCCAGCAGTGATACAGGGGGCCTTTCTAATGAAAAACTGTTTTTT. Its translation is CASSDTGGLSNEKLFF. The V and J genes are TRBV10-2 and TRBJ1-4; 9 bases match TRBD1. In germline, CDR1 is WSHSY, CDR2 SAAADI. The CDR3 has 16 amino acids. Trimming at V came to 3 bases and at J to 3 bases, leaving 5 bases not matched to a gene.

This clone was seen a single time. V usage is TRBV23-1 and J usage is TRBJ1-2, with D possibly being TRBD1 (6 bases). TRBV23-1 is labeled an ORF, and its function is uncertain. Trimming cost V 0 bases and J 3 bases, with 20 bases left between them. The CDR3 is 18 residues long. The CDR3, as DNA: TGCGCCAGCAGTCAATCATTTGCCTCGGGGGGCGCCGACTATGGCTACACCTTC. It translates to CASSQSFASGGADYGYTF.

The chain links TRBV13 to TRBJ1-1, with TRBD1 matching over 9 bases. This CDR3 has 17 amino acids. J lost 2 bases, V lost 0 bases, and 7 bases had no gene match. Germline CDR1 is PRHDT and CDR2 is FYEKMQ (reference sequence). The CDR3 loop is CASSLGVRDRVNTEAFF. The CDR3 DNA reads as TGTGCCAGCAGCTTAGGGGTTCGGGACAGGGTAAACACTGAAGCTTTCTTT.

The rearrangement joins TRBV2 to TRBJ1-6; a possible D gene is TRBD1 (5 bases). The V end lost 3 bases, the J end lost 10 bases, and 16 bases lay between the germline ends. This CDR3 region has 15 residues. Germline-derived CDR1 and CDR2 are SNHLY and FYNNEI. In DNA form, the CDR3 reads TGTGCCAGCAGTGATAGTAGGGGCGTAGGCTCACCCCTCCACTTT. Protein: CASSDSRGVGSPLHF.

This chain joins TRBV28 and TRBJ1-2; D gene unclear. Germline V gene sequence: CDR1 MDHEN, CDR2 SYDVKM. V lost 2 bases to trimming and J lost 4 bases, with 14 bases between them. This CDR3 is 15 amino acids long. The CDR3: CASSLGGPRGYGYTF. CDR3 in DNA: TGTGCCAGCAGTTTAGGCGGGCCGCGGGGCTATGGCTACACCTTC.

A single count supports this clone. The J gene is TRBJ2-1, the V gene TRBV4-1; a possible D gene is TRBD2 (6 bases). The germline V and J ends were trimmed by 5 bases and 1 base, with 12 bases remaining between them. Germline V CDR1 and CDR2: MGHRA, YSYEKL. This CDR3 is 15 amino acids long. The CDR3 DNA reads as TGCGCCAGCAGCTTCCTAGCGCTTTCCTACAATGAGCAGTTCTTC. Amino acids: CASSFLALSYNEQFF.

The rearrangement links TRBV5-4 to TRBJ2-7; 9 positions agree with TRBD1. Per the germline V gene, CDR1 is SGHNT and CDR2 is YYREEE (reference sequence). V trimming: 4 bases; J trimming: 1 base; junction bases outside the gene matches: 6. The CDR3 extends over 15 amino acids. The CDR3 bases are TGTGCCAGCAGCCCGCCGGGACAGGGATCCTACGAGCAGTACTTC. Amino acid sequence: CASSPPGQGSYEQYF.

The CDR3 sequence: CASSLASGRHQETQYF. The CDR3 DNA reads as TGTGCCAGCAGCTTAGCTAGCGGGAGGCACCAAGAGACCCAGTACTTC. The V gene is TRBV11-2, the J gene TRBJ2-5; TRBD2 aligns across 11 bases. V lost 1 base and J lost 0; bases outside the gene matches: 1. Germline values: CDR1 SGHAT, CDR2 FQNNGV. CDR3 length: 16 residues.

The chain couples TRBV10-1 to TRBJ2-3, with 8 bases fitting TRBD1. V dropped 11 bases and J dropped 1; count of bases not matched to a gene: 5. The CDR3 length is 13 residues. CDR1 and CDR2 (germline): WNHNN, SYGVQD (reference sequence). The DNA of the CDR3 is TGCGCCGGGGACAGGACCCGCACAGATACGCAGTATTTT. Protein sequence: CAGDRTRTDTQYF.

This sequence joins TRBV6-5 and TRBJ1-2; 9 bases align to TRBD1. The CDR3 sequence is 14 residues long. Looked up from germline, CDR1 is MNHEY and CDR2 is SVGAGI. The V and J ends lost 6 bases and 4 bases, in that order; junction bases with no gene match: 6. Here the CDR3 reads CASSGDRVFYGYTF. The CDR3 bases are TGTGCCAGCAGCGGGGACAGGGTCTTCTATGGCTACACCTTC.

CDR3 DNA sequence: TGTGCCAGCAGCTTAGGCCGGGAGAGTGTCGATGAGCAGTTCTTC. Protein: CASSLGRESVDEQFF. The chain combines TRBV11-2 with TRBJ2-1; tentative D call: TRBD2 (6 bases). The CDR3 consists of 15 residues. V was trimmed by 1 base and J by 8 bases, leaving 15 bases between them. Germline assignment: CDR1 SGHAT and CDR2 FQNNGV.

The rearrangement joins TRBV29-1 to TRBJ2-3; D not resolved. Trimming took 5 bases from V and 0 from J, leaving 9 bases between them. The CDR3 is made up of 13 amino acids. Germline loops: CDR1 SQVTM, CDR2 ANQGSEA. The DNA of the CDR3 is TGCAGCGTTCGAGGAGCTAGCACAGATACGCAGTATTTT. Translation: CSVRGASTDTQYF.

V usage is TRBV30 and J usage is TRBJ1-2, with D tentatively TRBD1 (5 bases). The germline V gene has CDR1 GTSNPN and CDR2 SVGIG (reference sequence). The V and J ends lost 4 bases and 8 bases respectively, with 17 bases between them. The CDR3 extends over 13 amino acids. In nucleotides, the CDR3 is TGTGCCTGGACCGAACAGGTTACCCCGGGCTACACCTTC. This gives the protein CAWTEQVTPGYTF.